These T cell receptor beta chains were read from a single sample in a study of cytomegalovirus exposure and HLA in healthy donors. The table came from immunoSEQ multiplex PCR; TCRdb's copy has only in-frame clones and leaves some out. The data hold around 120,000 clones, with roughly 70% observed a single time. Sequencing was done on a sample of PBMCs. Receptor source: a man aged 40-55 years in good health and CMV-seropositive. Each CDR3 is given with its conserved first and last residue.

v_gene	j_gene	CDR3aa
TRBV6-1	TRBJ2-1	CASSVGGGYNEQFF
TRBV7-2	TRBJ1-1	CASSILTSNTEAFF
TRBV13	TRBJ1-1	CASSLYGGTTEAFF
TRBV19	TRBJ2-7	CASSIQAGGGEQYF
TRBV5-4	TRBJ2-5	CASRDFVQETQYF
TRBV19	TRBJ1-5	CASSLLVVGNQPQHF
TRBV5-4	TRBJ2-7	CASSWDSSYEQYF
TRBV7-2	TRBJ2-1	CASSLTLSSYNEQFF
TRBV4-1	TRBJ1-2	CASSQALTGGDGYTF
TRBV4-3	TRBJ2-2	CASSQGEREANTGELFF
TRBV29-1	TRBJ1-2	CSVDPGQANYGYTF
TRBV7-3	TRBJ2-3	CASSLTGGRTDTQYF
TRBV5-1	TRBJ2-5	CASSLTGDETQYF
TRBV5-5	TRBJ2-7	CASSLGLVPSYEQYF
TRBV10-1	TRBJ2-5	CASSQGNQETQYF
TRBV5-1	TRBJ2-5	CASSWGDSGQETQYF
TRBV4-1	TRBJ1-2	CASSVTGTGGSYGYTF
TRBV7-2	TRBJ2-1	CASSLGLAFNNEQFF
TRBV29-1	TRBJ2-1	CSSGGGRTYNEQFF
TRBV7-9	TRBJ2-7	CASSLLSREQYF
TRBV10-3	TRBJ2-7	CAIRRTGSEQYF
TRBV2	TRBJ1-2	CASNDETDNYGYTF
TRBV7-9	TRBJ2-3	CASSSPRLAVTDTQYF
TRBV9	TRBJ2-5	CASSPGLLQETQYF
TRBV6-5	TRBJ2-7	CASSYSASGNYEQYF
TRBV6-1	TRBJ2-7	CASSEPPGQGAWYEQYF
TRBV28	TRBJ2-3	CASSPSRQSTDTQYF
TRBV5-1	TRBJ1-1	CASSLVRDEAFF
TRBV21-1	TRBJ1-5	CASSKVMKEPDRGQSNQPQHF
TRBV6-1	TRBJ1-1	CASAPTNTEAFF
TRBV29-1	TRBJ2-7	CSAGWDTSYEQYF
TRBV4-3	TRBJ1-2	CASSQTRTVGLNYGYTF
TRBV13	TRBJ2-2	CASSLGGPNTGELFF
TRBV5-1	TRBJ1-1	CASSLSPGHTEAFF
TRBV5-1	TRBJ2-5	CASSPTGVYQETQYF
TRBV13	TRBJ2-2	CASRQRLAGLTGELFF
TRBV29-1	TRBJ2-7	CSVVGGSVYEQYF
TRBV5-5	TRBJ1-4	CASSWTGGRGNEKLFF
TRBV6-5	TRBJ2-1	CASSYRLAGANEQFF